This paragraph reports one T cell receptor beta chain. Antigen specificity is unknown. Profiled with immunoSEQ multiplex PCR; TCRdb holds only in-frame clones, not every one. The sample holds around 160,000 clones, about 90% seen once. The entry originates in a study of T cell responses to AZD1222 COVID-19 vaccine. In germline, CDR1 is MNHEY, CDR2 SVGAGI. V was pared by 6 bases and J by 4 bases, with 12 bases between. The CDR3 extends over 13 amino acids. Notes on the study in general: Close to half of spike-specific TCRs reportedly recognize unmutated variant regions.

The rearrangement joins TRBV6-5 to TRBJ1-1; D is unresolved. The sample here was peripheral blood, taken on day 0 of AZD1222 vaccination. The receptor was derived from an adult in good health. The CDR3 sequence: CASRGAGGTEAFF. The CDR3, as DNA: TGTGCCAGCAGGGGAGCGGGAGGCACTGAAGCTTTCTTT.